This TCR beta chain comes out of a study of shared clonotypes between healthy human individuals. Study conclusions and caveats: The sampled material consisted only of blood, and tissue repertoires are likely to differ.

Sequencing was performed with immunoSEQ multiplex PCR; in TCRdb, only in-frame clones are kept and a portion is missing. The sample includes hundreds of thousands of clones, roughly 98% of them seen just once. Selected positively for CCR7 and CD45RO-negative, naive CD8 cells excluded terminally differentiated effector memory CD45RA+ cells. As for this clone: Its antigen remains unknown.

The sequence was collected from a young man in good health. The sequenced material came from naive CD8+ T cells sorted from blood.

Here the CDR3 reads CASGTPRNTIYF. The CDR3 region has the DNA TGTGCCAGTGGGACACCAAGAAACACCATATATTTT. This chain connects TRBV27 to TRBJ1-3; perhaps TRBD1 as D (6 bases). Per the germline V gene, CDR1 is MNHEY and CDR2 is SMNVEV (reference sequence). The CDR3 contains 12 residues. V was pared by 9 bases and J by 5 bases, with 11 bases between.